These 5 T cell receptor beta chains were all obtained from the same sample, sequenced in a study of technical replicates of blood from several donors. Produced via immunoSEQ multiplex PCR; TCRdb's table is partial and in-frame only. The sample contains 74,000 or so clones, around 90% of which appear only once. Specimen: T cells isolated from PBMCs. These receptors all come from a human donor in good health.

The genes are TRBV6-1 and TRBJ1-3; no firm D call. This CDR3 contains 12 residues. CDR1 and CDR2 (germline): MNHNS, SASEGT. The V end lost 9 bases, the J end lost 0 bases, and 6 bases lay between the germline ends. CDR3 nucleotides: TGTGCCAGTGCCAGCTCTGGAAACACCATATATTTT. Amino acid sequence: CASASSGNTIYF.

The gene calls are TRBV2 and TRBJ2-3, with 13 bases that match TRBD2. The germline V gene has CDR1 SNHLY and CDR2 FYNNEI. The CDR3 contains 15 residues. Germline trimming cut 5 bases from V and 3 bases from J; bases unmatched to any gene: 2. The CDR3 loop is CASSWTSGSTDTQYF. The CDR3 DNA reads as TGTGCCAGCAGTTGGACTAGCGGGAGTACAGATACGCAGTATTTT.

The V and J genes are TRBV5-1 and TRBJ2-3, with 7 nucleotides matching TRBD1. The length of the CDR3 is 14 residues. Germline loops: CDR1 SGHRS, CDR2 YFSETQ. Germline trimming cut 7 bases from V and 1 base from J; bases unmatched to any gene: 6. This CDR3 reads CASERQGGTDTQYF. The CDR3 coding sequence is TGCGCCAGCGAAAGACAGGGAGGCACAGATACGCAGTATTTT.

The V call is TRBV7-2, the J call TRBJ2-1, with a possible D match to TRBD2 (6 bases). The CDR3 is 15 amino acids. The V and J ends lost 1 base and 0 bases respectively, with 7 bases between them. CDR1 and CDR2 (germline): SGHTA, FQGNSA. CDR3 sequence (DNA): TGTGCCAGCAGCTTAGACGGGAGCTCCTACAATGAGCAGTTCTTC. Translation: CASSLDGSSYNEQFF.

V usage is TRBV7-9 and J usage is TRBJ2-1; 14 bases match TRBD2. V lost 5 bases, J lost 4 bases, and 4 bases stayed unmatched. CDR1 SEHNR and CDR2 FQNEAQ come from the germline V gene (reference sequence). The CDR3 sequence is 16 residues long. In nucleotides, the CDR3 is TGTGCCAGCAGCGGGACTAGCGGGAGTCTATACAATGAGCAGTTCTTC. Its translation is CASSGTSGSLYNEQFF.